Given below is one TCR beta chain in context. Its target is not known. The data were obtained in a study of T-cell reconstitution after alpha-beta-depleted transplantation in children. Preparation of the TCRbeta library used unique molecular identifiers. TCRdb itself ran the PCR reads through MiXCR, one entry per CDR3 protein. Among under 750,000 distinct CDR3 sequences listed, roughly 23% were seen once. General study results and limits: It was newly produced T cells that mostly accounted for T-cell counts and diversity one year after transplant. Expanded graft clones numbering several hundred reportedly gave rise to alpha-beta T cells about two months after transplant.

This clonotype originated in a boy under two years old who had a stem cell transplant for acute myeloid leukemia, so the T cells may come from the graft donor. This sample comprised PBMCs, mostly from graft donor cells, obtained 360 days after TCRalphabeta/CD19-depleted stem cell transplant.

The CDR3 nucleotides read TGCGCCAGCAGCCAAGACAGGGGGATGTACAATGAGCAGTTCTTC. Amino acid sequence: CASSQDRGMYNEQFF. The chain carries TRBV4-3 and TRBJ2-1; 7 bases map to TRBD1. The CDR3 extends over 15 amino acids. J lost 4 bases, V lost 0 bases, and 3 bases had no gene match. The germline gives CDR1 LGHNA, CDR2 YSLEER.